This TCR beta chain was identified during a study of CD8 T cells in Susac syndrome. Trimming removed 6 bases from V and 6 bases from J, with 9 bases in between. The germline CDR1 and CDR2 sequences are LNHDA and SQIVND (reference sequence). CDR3 length: 12 residues. It was treatment-naive patients with stable or active relapsing-remitting disease who made up the multiple sclerosis controls. Negative isolation yielded CD4+ and CD8+ T cells, and FACS enriched TEMRA cells. An amount of RNA that ranged from about 0.45 to 1 ug was reverse transcribed with random hexamers. Amplification of TCR beta CDR3 used immunoSEQ multiplex PCR across 54 Vbeta and 13 Jbeta. TCRdb re-derived calls from the immunoSEQ multiplex PCR reads in MiXCR, one entry per CDR3 protein. The data contain 330,000 or so distinct CDR3 sequences, approximately 85% of them seen just once; the ten biggest clones take up about 0.22%.

The sequencing input was CD8+ T cells from PBMCs. The chain carries TRBV19 and TRBJ1-5, with D unresolved. The receptor was derived from a human donor with multiple sclerosis. In DNA form, the CDR3 reads TGTGCCAGTAGGGGCTGGGGTCAGCCCCAGCATTTT. This translates into CASRGWGQPQHF. The whole variable domain, remainder taken from reference TRBV19 and TRBJ1-5, is DGGITQSPKYLFRKEGQNVTLSCEQNLNHDAMYWYRQDPGQGLRLIYYSQIVNDFQKGDIAEGYSVSREKKESFPLTVTSAQKNPTAFYLCASRGWGQPQHFGDGTRLSIL.